The rows below give T cell receptor beta chains drawn from one sample of a study of cytomegalovirus exposure and HLA in healthy donors. Measured with immunoSEQ multiplex PCR; TCRdb has only the in-frame clones, and not every one. The repertoire has some 120,000 clones, over 65% of them found once; the top ten carry roughly 6.1%. The sample was PBMCs. These receptors came from a woman aged 40-49 years in good health and CMV-seronegative. Both conserved end residues are part of each CDR3. D genes are given only for firm matches. Part of the rows lack a size; the others show once, few, many or a class for expanded clones.

J,size,V,D,CDR3,DNA
TRBJ2-4,-,TRBV18,-,CASSPSTRAKNSQYF,TGTGCCAGCTCACCGAGTACCAGGGCAAAAAACAGTCAGTACTTC
TRBJ2-3,-,TRBV7-8,TRBD2,CASSRGVRETDTQYF,TGTGCCAGCAGCCGTGGGGTGCGGGAGACAGATACGCAGTATTTT
TRBJ1-3,-,TRBV7-9,-,CSSSLERPSSGNTIYF,TGTTCCAGCAGCTTAGAGCGGCCGTCCTCTGGAAACACCATATATTTT
TRBJ2-5,few,TRBV5-8,-,CASSSRSAGGETQYF,TGTGCCAGCAGCTCTAGGTCGGCCGGTGGGGAGACCCAGTACTTC
TRBJ1-5,-,TRBV19,-,CASSMVGELGAPSFGNQPQHF,TGTGCCAGTAGTATGGTCGGGGAGCTGGGGGCCCCGTCATTCGGCAATCAGCCCCAGCATTTT
TRBJ2-3,-,TRBV27,-,CASSLSDSVDTQYF,TGTGCCAGCAGTTTATCGGACAGTGTAGATACGCAGTATTTT
TRBJ2-7,-,TRBV5-1,-,CASSLERYLESGPSYEQYF,TGCGCCAGCAGCCTGGAAAGGTATCTAGAGAGCGGACCCTCCTACGAGCAGTACTTC
TRBJ1-2,-,TRBV4-1,-,CASSQPGEVLYGYTF,TGCGCCAGCAGCCAACCCGGGGAGGTGCTCTATGGCTACACCTTC
TRBJ2-5,-,TRBV9,TRBD2,CAIGGGGGGETQYF,TGTGCCATCGGGGGGGGAGGAGGGGGAGAGACCCAGTACTTC
TRBJ2-2,few,TRBV19,-,CASTTKAVPTGTGELFF,TGTGCCAGTACCACCAAAGCAGTCCCCACGGGCACCGGGGAGCTGTTTTTT
TRBJ2-7,-,TRBV5-1,TRBD2,CASSLLREGQYEQYF,TGCGCCAGCAGCTTGCTGCGGGAGGGCCAATACGAGCAGTACTTC
TRBJ2-7,-,TRBV9,TRBD2,CASSGNSGSFYEQYF,TGTGCCAGCAGCGGTAACAGCGGGAGCTTCTACGAGCAGTACTTC
TRBJ2-1,-,TRBV5-8,-,CASSLSSSNEQFF,TGTGCCAGCAGCTTGAGTAGTTCCAATGAGCAGTTCTTC
TRBJ1-5,-,TRBV7-2,-,CASSLRGGNQPQHF,TGTGCCAGCAGCTTAAGGGGCGGCAATCAGCCCCAGCATTTT
TRBJ2-1,-,TRBV29-1,-,CSPVSGNEQFF,TGCAGCCCAGTTTCGGGTAATGAGCAGTTCTTC
TRBJ1-1,-,TRBV28,-,CASGTRYTEAFF,TGTGCCAGCGGTACACGCTACACTGAAGCTTTCTTT
TRBJ1-2,-,TRBV15,TRBD1,CATSLGGQSYYGYTF,TGTGCCACCAGCCTCGGGGGACAGTCATACTATGGCTACACCTTC
TRBJ2-7,once,TRBV19,TRBD2,CASSIGLAGGTGSEQYF,TGTGCCAGTAGTATCGGACTAGCGGGAGGAACGGGTTCCGAGCAGTACTTC
TRBJ2-7,-,TRBV7-2,-,CASSRDNRGYEQYF,TGTGCCAGCAGCCGTGACAATCGGGGGTACGAGCAGTACTTC
TRBJ2-5,-,TRBV2,-,CASKSGQETQYF,TGTGCCAGCAAGAGCGGCCAAGAGACCCAGTACTTC
TRBJ1-5,-,TRBV28,-,CASSRHGGVGGNQPQHF,TGTGCCAGCAGCCGCCACGGGGGAGTAGGCGGCAATCAGCCCCAGCATTTT
TRBJ2-1,-,TRBV7-9,-,CASSLGSDEQFF,TGTGCCAGCAGCTTAGGTAGCGACGAGCAGTTCTTC
TRBJ2-2,few,TRBV18,TRBD1,CASSPVSGGTGELFF,TGTGCCAGCTCACCAGTATCAGGGGGCACCGGGGAGCTGTTTTTT
TRBJ1-4,-,TRBV6-1,TRBD1,CASSGPDRALTNEKLFF,TGTGCCAGCAGTGGCCCGGACAGGGCTTTAACTAATGAAAAACTGTTTTTT
TRBJ2-3,-,TRBV5-6,TRBD2,CASSPTSSTDTQYF,TGTGCCAGCAGCCCGACTAGCAGCACAGATACGCAGTATTTT
TRBJ1-6,-,TRBV27,-,CASSRTGNSPLHF,TGTGCCAGCAGTCGTACAGGGAATTCACCCCTCCACTTT
TRBJ2-7,few,TRBV6-5,-,CASRPSSHYEQYF,TGTGCCAGCAGACCCTCGAGTCACTACGAGCAGTACTTC
TRBJ2-7,-,TRBV4-2,TRBD2,CASSQTRDYPYEQYF,TGTGCCAGCAGCCAAACCCGGGACTACCCCTACGAGCAGTACTTC
TRBJ2-1,-,TRBV9,-,CASSVVAGGDSYNEQFF,TGTGCCAGCAGCGTAGTCGCGGGCGGTGATTCCTACAATGAGCAGTTCTTC
TRBJ2-1,-,TRBV5-1,TRBD2,CASSLGLAEINEQFF,TGCGCCAGCAGCTTAGGGCTAGCGGAGATCAATGAGCAGTTCTTC
TRBJ2-1,-,TRBV11-3,-,CASSLSPGNEQFF,TGTGCCAGCAGCTTATCCCCGGGGAATGAGCAGTTCTTC
TRBJ1-2,-,TRBV6-1,TRBD1,CASSDTGGDYGYTF,TGTGCCAGCAGTGATACAGGGGGTGACTATGGCTACACCTTC
TRBJ1-5,-,TRBV6-6,-,CASSYNTVRGDQPQHF,TGTGCCAGCAGCTATAATACGGTCAGGGGAGATCAGCCCCAGCATTTT
TRBJ1-1,-,TRBV9,-,CASSETGSTEAFF,TGTGCCAGCAGCGAGACAGGCTCTACTGAAGCTTTCTTT
TRBJ1-2,-,TRBV7-9,-,CASSPVRSGYTF,TGTGCCAGCAGCCCCGTCCGGTCCGGCTACACCTTC